This T cell receptor beta chain appears in the sequencing data of a study of OX40 agonist ivuxolimab in advanced cancers. Study details: A mean age of approximately 58 years, range about 20 to 79, was recorded, and roughly 80% were male. General study results and limits: Clonal expansion from baseline to week 6 occurred in both CD4+ and CD8+ T cells.

As concerns this clone: Antigen: not known.

The germline V and J ends were trimmed by 0 bases and 0 bases, with 12 bases remaining between them. The germline CDR1 and CDR2 sequences are SGHRS and YFSETQ. The CDR3 sequence is 16 residues long. Clones were sequenced by immunoSEQ multiplex PCR, and TCRdb holds only the in-frame ones, with some missing. This table has about 50,000 clones, around 87% appearing once. Blood specimens came from baseline, cycle 4 day 1, and cycle 7 day 1. The material sequenced was CD4+ or CD8+ T cells sorted from blood, taken in a trial of the OX40 agonist ivuxolimab. The receptor was derived from an adult with an advanced solid tumor such as melanoma, head and neck, liver or kidney cancer. The J gene is TRBJ2-5, the V gene TRBV5-1; perhaps TRBD1 as D (5 bases). The CDR3 loop is CASSLGSLGDQETQYF. The CDR3 coding sequence is TGCGCCAGCAGCTTGGGTTCGTTAGGGGACCAAGAGACCCAGTACTTC.